A single sample gave rise to the 8 T cell receptor beta chains below, sequenced in a study of blood T cell repertoires in COVID-19. The method was immunoSEQ multiplex PCR; TCRdb's version includes in-frame clones alone and lacks a portion of them. Found here are 150,000 to 200,000 clones, 80% to 90% of them singletons; the top ten hold approximately 2.9%. The sample taken for sequencing was peripheral blood. These receptors were collected from a man aged 55 to 70 with acute or convalescent COVID-19.

This clone was counted once. CDR3 region: CASTSGQGDGYTF. For the CDR3, the DNA is TGTGCCAGCACTTCGGGACAGGGGGATGGCTACACCTTC. The chain joins TRBV12-3 or TRBV12-4 to TRBJ1-2, with TRBD1 matching 11 bases. This CDR3 contains 13 residues. With V trimmed by 7 bases and J by 6 bases, 4 bases remained unmatched.

This chain connects TRBV6-5 to TRBJ1-6; 8 nucleotides line up with TRBD1. The CDR3 length is 14 residues. V gave up 7 bases and J gave up 5 bases; unmatched junction bases: 4. Germline V gives CDR1 MNHEY, CDR2 SVGAGI. The CDR3 here is CASTVTGDNSPLHF. Written as DNA, the CDR3 is TGTGCCAGCACTGTGACAGGGGATAATTCACCCCTCCACTTT.

This chain links TRBV27 with TRBJ2-7, with D possibly TRBD1 on 5 matching bases. This CDR3 spans 11 amino acids. V was pared by 9 bases and J by 5 bases, with 11 bases between. Germline-derived CDR1 and CDR2 are MNHEY and SMNVEV (reference sequence). Here the CDR3 reads CASSGSHEQYF. The CDR3 coding sequence is TGTGCCAGTTCAGGGTCCCACGAGCAGTACTTC.

The chain links TRBV12-3 or TRBV12-4 to TRBJ2-2, with D unresolved. This CDR3 is 13 amino acids long. V was cut by 3 bases and J by 4 bases, with 6 bases left in between. In nucleotides, the CDR3 is TGTGCCAGCAGTTTCACCGGCACCGGGGAGCTGTTTTTT. It translates to CASSFTGTGELFF.

The chain carries TRBV5-4 and TRBJ2-1; D unresolved. This CDR3 has 15 amino acids. The ends were cut back, 4 bases at V and 0 bases at J, with 11 bases in the middle. The germline gives CDR1 SGHNT, CDR2 YYREEE (reference sequence). CDR3 sequence reads: CASSPVRSSYNEQFF. As DNA, the CDR3 is TGTGCCAGCAGCCCGGTGAGGAGCTCCTACAATGAGCAGTTCTTC.

The chain employs TRBV24-1 and TRBJ2-1; 13 bases are a match to TRBD2. Germline V CDR1 and CDR2: KGHDR, SFDVKD. The trim removed 6 bases at V and 4 bases at J, leaving 5 bases unmatched. CDR3 size: 16 residues. CDR3 loop: CATSILTSGGYNEQFF. Here the CDR3 DNA reads TGTGCCACCAGTATCCTGACTAGCGGGGGGTACAATGAGCAGTTCTTC.

The chain uses TRBV7-9 and TRBJ1-3; 7 nucleotides match TRBD1. The CDR3 sequence is 16 residues long. Unmatched junction bases numbered 9, after V lost 3 bases and J lost 4 bases. CDR1 and CDR2 (germline): SEHNR, FQNEAQ (reference sequence). The chain's CDR3 is CASSFRDSRKGNTIYF. For the CDR3, the DNA is TGTGCCAGCAGCTTTCGGGACAGCAGAAAGGGAAACACCATATATTTT.

The chain couples TRBV30 to TRBJ2-3; 7 nucleotides align to TRBD2. The trim removed 4 bases at V and 7 bases at J, leaving 5 bases unmatched. There are 12 residues in the CDR3. CDR1 is GTSNPN, CDR2 SVGIG, per germline (reference sequence). The CDR3 nucleotides are TGTGCCTGGACCGTGGGGGGGAATACGCAGTATTTT. It translates to CAWTVGGNTQYF. The full variable domain, in which reference TRBV30 and TRBJ2-3 provide the parts outside the CDR3, is SQTIHQWPATLVQPVGSPLSLECTVEGTSNPNLYWYRQAAGRGLQLLFYSVGIGQISSEVPQNLSASRPQDRQFILSSKKLLLSDSGFYLCAWTVGGNTQYFGPGTRLTVL.